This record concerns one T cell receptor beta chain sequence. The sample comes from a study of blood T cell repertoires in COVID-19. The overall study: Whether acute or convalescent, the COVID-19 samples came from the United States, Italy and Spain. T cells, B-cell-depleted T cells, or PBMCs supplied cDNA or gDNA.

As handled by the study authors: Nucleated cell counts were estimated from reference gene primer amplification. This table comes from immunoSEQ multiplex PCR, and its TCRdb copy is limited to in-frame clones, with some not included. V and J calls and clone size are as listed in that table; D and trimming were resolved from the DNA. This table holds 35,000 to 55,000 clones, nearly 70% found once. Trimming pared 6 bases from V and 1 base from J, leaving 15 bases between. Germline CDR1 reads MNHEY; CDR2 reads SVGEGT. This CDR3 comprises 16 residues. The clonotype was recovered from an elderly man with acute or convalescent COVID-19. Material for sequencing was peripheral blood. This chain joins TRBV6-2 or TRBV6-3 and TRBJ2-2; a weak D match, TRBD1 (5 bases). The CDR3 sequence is CASSPEWGWNTGELFF. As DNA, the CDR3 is TGTGCCAGCAGCCCTGAGTGGGGCTGGAACACCGGGGAGCTGTTTTTT.